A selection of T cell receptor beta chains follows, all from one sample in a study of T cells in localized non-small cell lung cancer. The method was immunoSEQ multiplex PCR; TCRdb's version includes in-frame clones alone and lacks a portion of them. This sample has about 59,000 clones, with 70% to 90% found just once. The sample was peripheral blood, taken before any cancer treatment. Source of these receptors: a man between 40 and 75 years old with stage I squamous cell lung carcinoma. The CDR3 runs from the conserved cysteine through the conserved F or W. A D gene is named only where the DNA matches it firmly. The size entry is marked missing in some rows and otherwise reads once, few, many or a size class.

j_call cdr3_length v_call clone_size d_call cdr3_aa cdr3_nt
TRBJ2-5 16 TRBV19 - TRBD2 CASSTPSGALQETQYF TGTGCCAGTAGTACCCCAAGCGGGGCTCTCCAAGAGACCCAGTACTTC
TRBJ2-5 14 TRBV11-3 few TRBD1 CASSSGQDKETQYF TGTGCCAGCAGCTCGGGACAGGACAAAGAGACCCAGTACTTC
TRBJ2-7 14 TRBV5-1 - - CASQKTQTTYEQYF TGCGCCAGTCAAAAGACACAGACTACTTACGAGCAGTACTTC
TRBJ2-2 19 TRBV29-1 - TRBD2 CSVEDIRTSGRALTGELFF TGCAGCGTTGAAGATATCAGAACTAGCGGGAGGGCCCTCACCGGGGAGCTGTTTTTT
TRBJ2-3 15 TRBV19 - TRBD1 CASSPLGGVTDTQYF TGTGCCAGTAGTCCCCTAGGGGGCGTCACAGATACGCAGTATTTT
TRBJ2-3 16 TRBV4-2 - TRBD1 CASSPFGTGEGDTQYF TGTGCCAGCAGCCCCTTTGGGACAGGGGAAGGAGATACGCAGTATTTT
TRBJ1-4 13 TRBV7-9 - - CASSRSSEEKLFF TGTGCCAGCAGCCGTTCCTCGGAGGAAAAACTGTTTTTT
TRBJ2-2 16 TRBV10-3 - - CAISGLSGADTGELFF TGTGCCATCAGTGGACTAAGCGGAGCCGACACCGGGGAGCTGTTTTTT
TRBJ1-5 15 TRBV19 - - CASTPVDRGNQPQHF TGTGCCAGTACCCCAGTCGACAGAGGAAATCAGCCCCAGCATTTT
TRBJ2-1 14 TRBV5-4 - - CASSLSSDANEQFF TGTGCCAGCAGCTTGAGTAGCGATGCCAATGAGCAGTTCTTC
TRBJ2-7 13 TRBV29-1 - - CSVGESETYEQYF TGCAGCGTAGGGGAGAGCGAGACCTACGAGCAGTACTTC
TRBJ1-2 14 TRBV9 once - CASSVVGNNYGYTF TGTGCCAGCAGCGTAGTAGGGAATAACTATGGCTACACCTTC
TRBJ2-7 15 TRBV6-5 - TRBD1 CASKPLGGTGAEQYF TGTGCCAGCAAGCCTCTGGGCGGGACAGGGGCCGAGCAGTACTTC
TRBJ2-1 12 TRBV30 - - CAWSPRAGEQFF TGTGCCTGGAGTCCCCGGGCTGGTGAGCAGTTCTTC
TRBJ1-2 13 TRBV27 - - CASSPGEAYGYTF TGTGCCAGCAGTCCAGGGGAGGCCTATGGCTACACCTTC
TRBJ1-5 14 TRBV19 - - CASSKGESNQPQHF TGTGCCAGTAGTAAGGGGGAAAGCAATCAGCCCCAGCATTTT